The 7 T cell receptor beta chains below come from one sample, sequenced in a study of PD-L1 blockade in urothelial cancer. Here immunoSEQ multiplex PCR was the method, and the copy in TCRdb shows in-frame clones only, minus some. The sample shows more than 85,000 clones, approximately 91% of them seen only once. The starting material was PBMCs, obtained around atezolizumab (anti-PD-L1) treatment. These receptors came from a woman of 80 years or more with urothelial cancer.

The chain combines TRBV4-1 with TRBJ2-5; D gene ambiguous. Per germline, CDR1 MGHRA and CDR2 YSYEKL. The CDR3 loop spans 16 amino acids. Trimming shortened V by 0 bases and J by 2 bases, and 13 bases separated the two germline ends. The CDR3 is CASSQEGSALQETQYF. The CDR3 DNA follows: TGCGCCAGCAGCCAAGAAGGAAGCGCCCTACAAGAGACCCAGTACTTC.

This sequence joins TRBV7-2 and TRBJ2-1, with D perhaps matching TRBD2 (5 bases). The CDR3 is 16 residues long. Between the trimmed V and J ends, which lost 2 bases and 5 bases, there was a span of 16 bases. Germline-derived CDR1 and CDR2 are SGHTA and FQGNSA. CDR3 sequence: CASSLFSGSRNNEQFF. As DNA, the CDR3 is TGTGCCAGCAGCTTATTCAGTGGGAGTAGGAACAATGAGCAGTTCTTC.

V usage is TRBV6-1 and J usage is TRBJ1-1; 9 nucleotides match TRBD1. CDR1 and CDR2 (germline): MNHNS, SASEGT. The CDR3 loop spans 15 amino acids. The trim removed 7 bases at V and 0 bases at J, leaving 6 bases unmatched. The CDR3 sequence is CASTLTGGVNTEAFF. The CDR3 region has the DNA TGTGCCAGCACCCTGACAGGGGGAGTGAACACTGAAGCTTTCTTT.

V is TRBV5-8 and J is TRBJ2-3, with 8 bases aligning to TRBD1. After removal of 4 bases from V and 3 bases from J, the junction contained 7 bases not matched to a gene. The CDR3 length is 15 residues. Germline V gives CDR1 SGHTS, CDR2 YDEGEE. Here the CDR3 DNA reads TGTGCCAGCAGCATGGACAGGGTTGGAACAGATACGCAGTATTTT. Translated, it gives CASSMDRVGTDTQYF.

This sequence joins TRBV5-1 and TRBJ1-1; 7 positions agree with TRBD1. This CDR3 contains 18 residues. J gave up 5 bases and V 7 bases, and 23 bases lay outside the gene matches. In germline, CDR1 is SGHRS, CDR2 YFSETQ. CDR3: CASRIRVEGALSWTEAFF. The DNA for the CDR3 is TGCGCCAGCCGGATAAGGGTGGAGGGGGCCTTGAGTTGGACTGAAGCTTTCTTT.

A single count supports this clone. CDR3 in amino acids: CASSSLLGETQYF. CDR3 DNA: TGTGCCAGTAGTTCTCTCCTAGGAGAGACCCAGTACTTC. V is TRBV19 and J is TRBJ2-5, with D unclear. The V end was cut by 5 bases, the J end by 4 bases, with 11 bases between. Germline CDR1 is LNHDA and CDR2 is SQIVND (reference sequence). There are 13 residues in the CDR3. The variable domain in full, with the rest retrieved from reference TRBV19 and TRBJ2-5, is DGGITQSPKYLFRKEGQNVTLSCEQNLNHDAMYWYRQDPGQGLRLIYYSQIVNDFQKGDIAEGYSVSREKKESFPLTVTSAQKNPTAFYLCASSSLLGETQYFGPGTRLLVL.

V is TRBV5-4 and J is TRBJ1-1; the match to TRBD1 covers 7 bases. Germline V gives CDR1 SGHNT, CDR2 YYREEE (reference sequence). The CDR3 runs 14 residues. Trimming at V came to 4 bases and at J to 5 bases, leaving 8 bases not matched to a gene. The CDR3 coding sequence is TGTGCCAGCAGCGCCGAGGGGGCTTATACTGAAGCTTTCTTT. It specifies CASSAEGAYTEAFF.